This T cell receptor beta chain is from a study of CD8 T cells in Susac syndrome. CD8+ and CD4+ T cells from blood underwent TCR beta sequencing, which was carried out in a high-throughput format. Germline lookup yields CDR1 MNHNS and CDR2 SASEGT. V was trimmed by 4 bases and J by 0 bases, leaving 9 bases between them. The CDR3 contains 14 residues. RNA was extracted with the RNeasy kit, and a quantity of about 0.45 to 1 ug was reverse transcribed using random hexamers. From the immunoSEQ multiplex PCR reads, TCRdb called clonotypes with MiXCR, one entry per CDR3 protein. The sample includes roughly 130,000 distinct CDR3 sequences, about 95% of them seen just once.

The rearrangement uses TRBV6-1 and TRBJ1-2, with no clear D. The TCR comes from a human donor with multiple sclerosis. Input material: CD4+ T cells from PBMCs. The CDR3 nucleotides read TGTGCCAGCAGTGCGGGCATCCCTAACTATGGCTACACCTTC. This translates into CASSAGIPNYGYTF.